This paragraph reports one T cell receptor (beta chain). The data belong to a study of T-cell memory formation after mild COVID-19. The CDR3 extends over 16 amino acids. From germline, CDR1 is DFQATT and CDR2 SNEGSKA (reference sequence). The V end lost 2 bases, the J end lost 5 bases, and 20 bases lay between the germline ends. TCRdb called the 5' RACE reads again in MiXCR, with one record for every CDR3 protein. Of just under 550,000 distinct CDR3 sequences detected, roughly 22% appear once; the ten largest clones hold around 13%. The sample was PBMCs or a T cell subset sorted from them (not recorded which). The origin of this receptor is an adult woman who had mild COVID-19 (a few samples of this study predate the infection). Cell type and time point are not known. The V gene is TRBV20-1, the J gene TRBJ2-3; the D call may be TRBD1 or TRBD2 (5 bases each). The CDR3 nucleotides are TGCAGTGCTAGAAGATTGGGGGATGGCGGTGGAGATACGCAGTATTTT. This encodes CSARRLGDGGGDTQYF.